The entry below gives a single T cell receptor beta chain sequence along with its context. The CDR3 consists of 15 residues. The germline V and J ends were trimmed by 0 bases and 0 bases, with 6 bases remaining between them. Per the germline V gene, CDR1 is LGHNA and CDR2 is YSLEER. Profiling relied on immunoSEQ multiplex PCR, and the TCRdb table lists in-frame clones only, not all of them. The sample holds 100,000 or so clones, 75% to 90% seen once. The record originates from a study of blood T cell repertoires in COVID-19. Source material: peripheral blood. This chain joins TRBV4-3 and TRBJ2-4; D may be TRBD2 (6 bases). The TCR originated in a human donor in a cohort sampled during active COVID-19. The CDR3 nucleotides read TGCGCCAGCAGCCAAGACGGGGGAGCCAAAAACATTCAGTACTTC. Translation gives CASSQDGGAKNIQYF.